This entry describes one T cell receptor beta chain. The data stem from a study of blood T cell repertoires in COVID-19. Study at large: COVID-19 samples, acute and convalescent, were from the United States, Italy and Spain. PBMCs, B-cell-depleted T cells, or T cells provided the cDNA or gDNA that made up the material.

The assay was immunoSEQ multiplex PCR, and TCRdb's table has in-frame clones only and misses some. The sample lists about 170,000 clones, roughly 84% occurring once. Trimming shortened V by 5 bases and J by 2 bases, and 18 bases separated the two germline ends. The CDR3 has 16 residues. Germline V CDR1 and CDR2: LNHDA, SQIVND (reference sequence). The TCR comes from a woman in her 70s with COVID-19, enrolled during active disease. The chain links TRBV19 to TRBJ1-2; D gene unclear. The specimen sequenced was peripheral blood. In DNA form, the CDR3 reads TGTGCCAGTAGTTCCCAACCTTTGAGGCACAACTATGGCTACACCTTC. This sequence encodes CASSSQPLRHNYGYTF.